A single sample gave rise to the 21 T cell receptor beta chains below, sequenced in a study of T cells in Graves' hyperthyroidism and ophthalmopathy. Amplified TCR beta CDR3 regions derived from RNA transcripts. Carried out on the TCR CDR3, a first-round RT-PCR used the HTBI primer set. TCRdb fed the multiplex PCR reads into MiXCR, producing one record per CDR3 protein. The table lists 280,000 or so distinct CDR3 sequences, about 25% of them singletons. The sequenced sample consisted of blood. Receptors were obtained from a man aged 35-49 years with Graves' hyperthyroidism that later progressed to Graves' ophthalmopathy.

In this sample, this clonotype turned up many times. The gene calls are TRBV6-1 and TRBJ1-2; D is undetermined. CDR3 length equals 11 residues. The germline V gene encodes CDR1 MNHNS and CDR2 SASEGT. The V end lost 0 bases, the J end lost 13 bases, and 9 bases lay between the germline ends. CDR3 region: CASSEAIPGTF. The CDR3, as DNA: TGTGCCAGCAGTGAAGCTATACCGGGCACCTTC.

This clonotype was observed at least ten times. V and J are TRBV5-1 and TRBJ2-2; D remains unclear. V gave up 4 bases and J gave up 0 bases, with 13 bases separating them. The CDR3 spans 16 residues. From germline, CDR1 is SGHRS and CDR2 YFSETQ. The CDR3 coding sequence is TGCGCCAGCAGCCAGGACGGTCTCGCGAACACCGGGGAGCTGTTTTTT. This translates into CASSQDGLANTGELFF.

This clonotype was observed at least ten times. This chain connects TRBV14 to TRBJ1-2, with 8 bases that match TRBD1. The CDR3 contains 17 residues. V was clipped by 1 base and J by 4 bases; unmatched bases: 11. Looked up from germline, CDR1 is SGHDN and CDR2 is FVKESK. The CDR3 reads CASSQGRGLQHGYGYTF. CDR3 coding DNA: TGTGCCAGCAGCCAAGGCAGGGGGCTCCAGCACGGCTATGGCTACACCTTC.

This clonotype was seen many times. The chain employs TRBV5-1 and TRBJ1-2; TRBD1 agrees at 10 bases. The CDR3 spans 17 residues. CDR1 and CDR2 (germline): SGHRS, YFSETQ. Trimming at V came to 1 base and at J to 7 bases, leaving 13 bases not matched to a gene. CDR3 protein: CASSLPGQGLISGGYTF. The CDR3 coding sequence is TGCGCCAGCAGCTTGCCGGGACAGGGGCTCATCTCCGGTGGCTACACCTTC.

This clonotype was seen more than once but under ten times. V usage is TRBV6-5 and J usage is TRBJ1-1; D is ambiguous. The germline V gene has CDR1 MNHEY and CDR2 SVGAGI. CDR3 length: 15 amino acids. Trimming took off 0 bases at V and 0 bases at J, with 8 bases between the two ends. Here the CDR3 reads CASSYSGTMNTEAFF. CDR3 sequence (DNA): TGTGCCAGCAGTTACTCTGGAACCATGAACACTGAAGCTTTCTTT.

The V and J genes are TRBV20-1 and TRBJ1-2, with no clear D. The germline V gene has CDR1 DFQATT and CDR2 SNEGSKA (reference sequence). The CDR3 loop spans 14 amino acids. Trimming removed 5 bases from V and 2 bases from J, with 15 bases in between. The CDR3 DNA follows: TGCAGTGCTGCTGCGCCCGGGTCCAACTATGGCTACACCTTC. Its translation: CSAAAPGSNYGYTF.

V gene TRBV24-1 combines with J gene TRBJ2-7, with 7 bases fitting TRBD1. The trim removed 4 bases at V and 1 base at J, leaving 6 bases unmatched. Germline-derived CDR1 and CDR2 are KGHDR and SFDVKD. The CDR3 contains 15 residues. CDR3 loop: CATSDSTGYSYEQYF. The DNA of the CDR3 is TGTGCCACCAGTGACTCGACAGGGTATTCCTACGAGCAGTACTTC.

The chain links TRBV20-1 to TRBJ2-7, with D possibly matching TRBD2 (5 bases). This CDR3 spans 13 amino acids. V lost 8 bases, J lost 4 bases, and 18 bases lay in between. CDR1 is DFQATT and CDR2 is SNEGSKA in the germline V gene (reference sequence). For the CDR3, the DNA is TGCAGTCCCCACCGGGTCGGGGATTACGAGCAGTACTTC. Its translation is CSPHRVGDYEQYF.

This clonotype has a count of ten or more. The chain couples TRBV12-3 or TRBV12-4 to TRBJ2-2; D might be TRBD2 (5 bases). V dropped 6 bases and J dropped 0 bases, with 8 bases sitting between them. The CDR3 runs 14 residues. CDR3 sequence: CASRELANTGELFF. CDR3 sequence (DNA): TGTGCCAGCAGAGAACTAGCGAACACCGGGGAGCTGTTTTTT.

This chain connects TRBV11-3 to TRBJ2-7; 7 bases align to TRBD2. J was trimmed by 6 bases and V by 5 bases; bases with no gene match: 13. The CDR3 runs to 15 residues. Germline V CDR1 and CDR2: SGHNT, YENEEA. CDR3 region: CASSARGSTGGEQYF. The CDR3, as DNA: TGTGCCAGCAGCGCCCGCGGGAGTACGGGCGGCGAGCAGTACTTC. Full variable domain (outside the CDR3, taken from reference TRBV11-3 and TRBJ2-7): EAGVVQSPRYKIIEKKQPVAFWCNPISGHNTLYWYLQNLGQGPELLIRYENEEAVDDSQLPKDRFSAERLKGVDSTLKIQPAELGDSAVYLCASSARGSTGGEQYFGPGTRLTVT.

V gene TRBV20-1 combines with J gene TRBJ1-2; TRBD1 matches 12 bases. CDR3 length: 18 amino acids. The germline V gene has CDR1 DFQATT and CDR2 SNEGSKA (reference sequence). The J segment lost 2 bases and the V segment lost 5 bases, leaving 15 bases of the junction unmatched. CDR3 region: CSAGVWGQGAVQNYGYTF. CDR3 coding DNA: TGCAGTGCTGGGGTTTGGGGACAGGGGGCCGTCCAAAACTATGGCTACACCTTC.

The chain links TRBV20-1 to TRBJ2-7; no firm D call. V was pared by 3 bases and J by 0 bases, with 9 bases between. The CDR3 is 13 amino acids. Germline values: CDR1 DFQATT, CDR2 SNEGSKA (reference sequence). CDR3 bases: TGCAGTGCTAGGGGTGAGGCCTCCTACGAGCAGTACTTC. It yields the protein CSARGEASYEQYF.

In this sample, this clonotype turned up once. The V gene is TRBV20-1, the J gene TRBJ1-1; D gene unclear. V shed 6 bases and J shed 6 bases, with 14 bases lying between them. Germline CDR1 DFQATT, CDR2 SNEGSKA (reference sequence). This CDR3 region has 12 residues. CDR3 sequence (DNA): TGCAGTGCCGATCAACTAGGCGCTGAAGCTTTCTTT. It codes for CSADQLGAEAFF.

This clonotype was detected ten times or more. V gene TRBV6-5 combines with J gene TRBJ2-7, with 10 positions matching TRBD1. The germline V gene has CDR1 MNHEY and CDR2 SVGAGI. CDR3 length: 14 amino acids. V lost 6 bases to trimming and J lost 3 bases; unmatched junction nucleotides: 5. CDR3 sequence: CASSRDRGHYEQYF. CDR3 DNA: TGTGCCAGCAGCCGGGACAGGGGACACTACGAGCAGTACTTC.

V is TRBV20-1 and J is TRBJ1-1; 8 nucleotides align to TRBD1. This CDR3 has 14 amino acids. V shed 2 bases and J 0 bases; nucleotides not matched to a gene: 2. The V gene's germline CDR1 is DFQATT and CDR2 SNEGSKA (reference sequence). The CDR3 protein is CSARQGAVNTEAFF. CDR3 DNA: TGCAGTGCTAGACAGGGGGCGGTGAACACTGAAGCTTTCTTT.

This clonotype came up many times. The V gene is TRBV6-5, the J gene TRBJ1-3; a weak D match, TRBD1 (5 bases). CDR1 is MNHEY and CDR2 is SVGAGI in the germline V gene. Between the trimmed V and J ends, which lost 2 bases and 0 bases, there was a span of 11 bases. This CDR3 is built from 16 residues. The CDR3 sequence is CASSYQQGGSGNTIYF. The CDR3 nucleotides read TGTGCCAGCAGTTACCAGCAGGGAGGCTCTGGAAACACCATATATTTT.

This clonotype was observed at least ten times. This chain uses TRBV10-3 with TRBJ1-1, with 7 bases lining up with TRBD1. Germline lookup yields CDR1 ENHRY and CDR2 SYGVKD. The CDR3 covers 18 residues. J gave up 1 base and V 8 bases, and 19 bases lay outside the gene matches. The DNA for the CDR3 is TGTGCCATCGGACAGGAACAACCAACCGCGGGAAGGAACACTGAAGCTTTCTTT. This sequence encodes CAIGQEQPTAGRNTEAFF.

This clonotype was recorded at least ten times. This chain links TRBV12-3 or TRBV12-4 with TRBJ1-2; possible D gene TRBD1, 5 bases. The CDR3 sequence is 15 residues long. The ends were cut back, 1 base at V and 8 bases at J, with 17 bases in the middle. The CDR3 bases are TGTGCCAGCAGTTTAGTGCAGGGAAGGGGCGGAGGCTACACCTTC. Translating it yields CASSLVQGRGGGYTF.

This chain links TRBV12-3 or TRBV12-4 with TRBJ1-5; no clear D. The V gene lost 4 bases and the J gene lost 7 bases, with 8 bases spanning the gap. CDR3 length: 12 residues. CDR3 region: CASSWGGQPQHF. For the CDR3, the DNA is TGTGCCAGCAGTTGGGGTGGCCAGCCCCAGCATTTT.

The V and J genes are TRBV6-5 and TRBJ1-5; the D gene is possibly TRBD1 (5 bases). Germline V gene data show CDR1 as MNHEY and CDR2 as SVGAGI. Trimming pared 4 bases from V and 9 bases from J, leaving 16 bases between. The CDR3 sequence is 14 residues long. The CDR3 here is CASSSLQGTGPQHF. CDR3 DNA sequence: TGTGCCAGCAGTTCCCTCCAGGGAACCGGGCCCCAGCATTTT.

The chain carries TRBV5-1 and TRBJ1-2, with TRBD1 matching 8 bases. This CDR3 comprises 14 residues. Per germline, CDR1 SGHRS and CDR2 YFSETQ. With V trimmed by 4 bases and J by 7 bases, 9 bases remained unmatched. The CDR3 loop is CASSHGRGQIGYTF. The CDR3 DNA sequence: TGCGCCAGCAGCCACGGCAGGGGGCAAATTGGCTACACCTTC.